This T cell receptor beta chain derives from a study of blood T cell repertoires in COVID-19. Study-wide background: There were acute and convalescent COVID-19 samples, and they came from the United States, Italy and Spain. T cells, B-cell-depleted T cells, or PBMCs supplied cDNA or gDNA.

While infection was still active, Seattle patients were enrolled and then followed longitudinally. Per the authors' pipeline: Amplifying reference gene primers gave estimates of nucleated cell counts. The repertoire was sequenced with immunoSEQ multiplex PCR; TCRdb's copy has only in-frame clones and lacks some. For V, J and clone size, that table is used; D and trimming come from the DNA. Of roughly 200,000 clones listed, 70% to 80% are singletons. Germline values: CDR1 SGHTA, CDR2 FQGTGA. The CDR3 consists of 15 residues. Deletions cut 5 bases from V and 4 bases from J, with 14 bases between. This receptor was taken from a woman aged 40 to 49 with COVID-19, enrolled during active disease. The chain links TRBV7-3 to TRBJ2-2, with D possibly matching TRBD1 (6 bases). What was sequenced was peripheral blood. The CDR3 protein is CASSPRTAFTGELFF. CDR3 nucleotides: TGTGCCAGCAGCCCAAGGACAGCCTTCACCGGGGAGCTGTTTTTT.